This T cell receptor (beta chain) was recovered during a study of immune evolution from preneoplasia to lung adenocarcinoma. V shed 7 bases and J 12 bases; nucleotides not matched to a gene: 15. CDR3 size: 16 residues. The germline CDR1 and CDR2 sequences are LNHDA and SQIVND (reference sequence). Assay: immunoSEQ multiplex PCR; the TCRdb copy retains only in-frame clones and omits some. The table includes about 3,700 clones, 82% detected once. The genes are TRBV19 and TRBJ2-7, with 16 bases aligning to TRBD2. Sequencing was done on a sample of FFPE invasive lung adenocarcinoma tissue. This clonotype was obtained from a person aged 70 to 85 with invasive lung adenocarcinoma. The CDR3 loop reads CASTASGTSGRAGWYF. The CDR3 DNA follows: TGTGCCAGTACCGCAAGTGGGACTAGCGGGAGGGCCGGGTGGTACTTC.